One and the same sample provided the 11 T cell receptor beta chains below, sequenced in a study of T cell responses to AZD1222 COVID-19 vaccine (dated by TCRdb to about 2021). The time point label of this sample denotes: baseline before first vaccination. Libraries were constructed by the immunoSEQ multiplex PCR assay. TCRdb's version of the immuneACCESS table is confined to in-frame rearrangements and falls short of the full clone set. An unresolved V gene accounts for under half of the shortfall where checked; the remainder is of unknown origin. This sample has more than 95,000 clones in its table, and about nine tenths of those were observed once. The ten largest account for about 4.7% of the sample. The sample in question was peripheral blood, obtained on day 0 of AZD1222 vaccination. The receptors originated from an adult in good health.

The gene calls are TRBV4-1 and TRBJ2-1; TRBD2 matches 11 bases. This CDR3 contains 17 residues. CDR1 is MGHRA and CDR2 is YSYEKL in the germline V gene. With V trimmed by 1 base and J by 7 bases, 9 bases remained unmatched. The CDR3 region has the DNA TGCGCCAGCAGCCAAGGAATGTTAGCGGGGGGGCAGAATGAGCAGTTCTTC. As protein: CASSQGMLAGGQNEQFF.

This chain links TRBV14 with TRBJ2-1; D is unresolved. The CDR3 loop spans 12 amino acids. The V and J ends lost 1 base and 6 bases respectively, with 4 bases between them. Germline loops: CDR1 SGHDN, CDR2 FVKESK. CDR3 DNA sequence: TGTGCCAGCAGCCAAGTGCGCAATGAGCAGTTCTTC. Its translation is CASSQVRNEQFF.

The chain joins TRBV10-3 to TRBJ2-3; 12 bases line up with TRBD2. The V segment lost 8 bases and the J segment 2 bases; nucleotides outside the gene matches: 5. Germline-derived CDR1 and CDR2 are ENHRY and SYGVKD. The CDR3 has 15 amino acids. The CDR3, as DNA: TGTGCCATCGGTCGGACTAGCGGGGACACAGATACGCAGTATTTT. Amino acids: CAIGRTSGDTDTQYF.

This chain links TRBV7-9 with TRBJ2-2; tentative D call: TRBD1 (6 bases). V was cut by 5 bases and J by 7 bases, with 11 bases left in between. Per germline, CDR1 SEHNR and CDR2 FQNEAQ (reference sequence). The CDR3 totals 13 residues. CDR3 sequence: CASSQEGGGELFF. The CDR3 DNA follows: TGTGCCAGCAGCCAAGAAGGGGGCGGGGAGCTGTTTTTT.

V is TRBV11-3 and J is TRBJ1-1, with D perhaps TRBD1 (5 bases). This CDR3 is 12 amino acids long. From germline, CDR1 is SGHNT and CDR2 YENEEA. V was shortened by 6 bases and J by 4 bases, with 9 bases between the two germline ends. The CDR3 coding sequence is TGTGCCAGCAGGGGGGTGGCCACTGAAGCTTTCTTT. It translates to CASRGVATEAFF. The variable domain in full, with the rest retrieved from reference TRBV11-3 and TRBJ1-1, is EAGVVQSPRYKIIEKKQPVAFWCNPISGHNTLYWYLQNLGQGPELLIRYENEEAVDDSQLPKDRFSAERLKGVDSTLKIQPAELGDSAVYLCASRGVATEAFFGQGTRLTVV.

This chain links TRBV19 with TRBJ2-7; a weak D match, TRBD1 (6 bases). The germline V and J ends were trimmed by 4 bases and 2 bases, with 18 bases remaining between them. The CDR3 length is 16 residues. The germline gives CDR1 LNHDA, CDR2 SQIVND (reference sequence). Written as DNA, the CDR3 is TGTGCCAGTAGTACCGGGACGGGACAACCACCCTACGAGCAGTACTTC. It translates to CASSTGTGQPPYEQYF.

V usage is TRBV7-8 and J usage is TRBJ2-3; no reliable D call. V shed 5 bases and J shed 0 bases, with 6 bases lying between them. Germline V CDR1 and CDR2: SGHVS, FQNEAQ. CDR3 length: 13 amino acids. The CDR3 sequence: CASSRQSTDTQYF. The CDR3 nucleotides read TGTGCCAGCAGCCGCCAAAGCACAGATACGCAGTATTTT.

The genes are TRBV7-2 and TRBJ2-3, with D perhaps matching TRBD2 (5 bases). Per the germline V gene, CDR1 is SGHTA and CDR2 is FQGNSA. The CDR3 contains 15 residues. Trimming shortened V by 1 base and J by 5 bases, and 13 bases separated the two germline ends. The CDR3 is CASSLEVGGLDTQYF. DNA of the CDR3: TGTGCCAGCAGCTTAGAGGTCGGCGGGTTAGATACGCAGTATTTT. Combining the CDR3 with reference TRBV7-2 and TRBJ2-3 gives the whole variable domain GAGVSQSPSNKVTEKGKDVELRCDPISGHTALYWYRQSLGQGLEFLIYFQGNSAPDKSGLPSDRFSAERTGGSVSTLTIQRTQQEDSAVYLCASSLEVGGLDTQYFGPGTRLTVL.

V usage is TRBV2 and J usage is TRBJ1-4; maybe TRBD1 (5 bases). The CDR3 consists of 17 residues. In germline, CDR1 is SNHLY, CDR2 FYNNEI. The ends were cut back, 5 bases at V and 9 bases at J, with 25 bases in the middle. The CDR3 loop is CASSTGTGGLGAKKLFF. The CDR3 DNA follows: TGTGCCAGCAGTACTGGGACGGGTGGATTAGGTGCGAAAAAACTGTTTTTT.

The rearrangement joins TRBV24-1 to TRBJ1-2; TRBD1 is a possible D gene (5 bases). Germline CDR1 KGHDR, CDR2 SFDVKD. Trimming removed 4 bases from V and 8 bases from J, with 10 bases in between. CDR3 length equals 12 residues. The CDR3 protein is CATSESGMGYTF. CDR3 bases: TGTGCCACCAGTGAATCAGGGATGGGCTACACCTTC.

The chain recombines TRBV9 with TRBJ1-2, with D uncertain. V gave up 0 bases and J gave up 8 bases, with 11 bases separating them. There are 13 residues in the CDR3. Germline CDR1 is SGDLS and CDR2 is YYNGEE. The CDR3 loop is CASSVDIEGGYTF. The CDR3 DNA sequence: TGTGCCAGCAGCGTAGATATTGAGGGAGGCTACACCTTC.